These T cell receptor beta chains were read from a single sample in a study of blood T cells in healthy people across ages. MiXCR, applied by TCRdb to the 5' RACE reads, yields one record per CDR3 protein. This table has 790,000 or so distinct CDR3 sequences, roughly 46% appearing once. Input material: blood. The receptors come from a man aged 80 or over in good health. The CDR3 runs from the conserved cysteine through the conserved F or W. Each record gives: D gene, J gene, V gene, clone size, CDR3 protein, CDR3 DNA. D genes are given only for firm matches. Expanded clones are given a class, and other clones once, few, many or no size at all.

TRBD2 TRBJ2-1 TRBV7-8 - CASSPAGLAGDEQFF TGTGCCAGCAGCCCAGCAGGACTAGCGGGAGACGAGCAGTTCTTC
- TRBJ2-7 TRBV20-1 few CSARGLTTYNEQYF TGCAGTGCTAGGGGGCTGACAACTTACAATGAGCAGTACTTC
TRBD2 TRBJ2-1 TRBV18 - CASSPSSAGDSEQFF TGTGCCAGCTCACCATCCTCAGCGGGAGACAGTGAGCAGTTCTTC
- TRBJ2-1 TRBV5-5 few CASRVTFGSDEQFF TGTGCCAGCAGGGTAACGTTTGGGAGTGATGAGCAGTTCTTC
TRBD2 TRBJ2-1 TRBV12-3/TRBV12-4 - CASSFPAGLYNEQFF TGTGCCAGCAGTTTCCCAGCGGGGCTCTACAATGAGCAGTTCTTC
- TRBJ2-1 TRBV29-1 - CSVEEDIEFF TGCAGCGTTGAAGAGGATATCGAGTTCTTC
- TRBJ2-3 TRBV12-3/TRBV12-4 - CASRGHRDTQYF TGTGCCAGCAGGGGCCACAGGGATACGCAGTATTTT
- TRBJ2-5 TRBV5-6 - CASSAGAQETPYF TGTGCCAGCAGCGCCGGGGCCCAAGAGACCCCGTACTTC
- TRBJ2-2 TRBV7-2 - CACSPVGTVHTGELFF TGTGCCTGCAGCCCCGTTGGGACCGTTCACACCGGGGAGCTGTTTTTT
TRBD2 TRBJ2-1 TRBV4-3 few CASSLLGGDGGNEQFF TGCGCCAGCAGCCTCCTGGGGGGGGATGGTGGAAATGAGCAGTTCTTC
- TRBJ2-7 TRBV10-3 - CAISGGVAPPYEQYF TGTGCCATCAGTGGCGGGGTCGCTCCCCCCTACGAGCAGTACTTC
- TRBJ2-3 TRBV11-2 - CASSLEASPLLADTQYF TGTGCCAGCAGCTTAGAGGCTAGCCCTCTTCTCGCAGATACGCAGTATTTT
- TRBJ2-7 TRBV6-1 - CASSEDPGSSYEQYF TGTGCCAGCAGTGAAGATCCAGGGAGCTCCTACGAGCAGTACTTC
- TRBJ1-4 TRBV6-1 - CASSIQGSNEKLFF TGTGCCAGCAGCATACAGGGAAGTAATGAAAAACTGTTTTTT
- TRBJ2-1 TRBV9 - CASSPGLSPKYNEQFF TGTGCCAGCAGCCCTGGACTCAGTCCTAAATACAATGAGCAGTTCTTC
- TRBJ1-2 TRBV20-1 - CSAPGRPYYGYTF TGCAGTGCCCCCGGGCGGCCATACTATGGCTACACCTTC
- TRBJ1-1 TRBV12-3/TRBV12-4 - CASSGARQMNTEAFF TGTGCCAGCAGTGGGGCGAGACAGATGAACACTGAAGCTTTCTTT
TRBD1 TRBJ2-7 TRBV30 - CAWSVPGDRAYEQYF TGTGCCTGGAGTGTCCCCGGGGACAGAGCCTACGAGCAGTACTTC
TRBD1 TRBJ2-1 TRBV7-2 - CASSFLGQPYNEQFF TGTGCCAGCAGCTTTCTGGGACAGCCATACAATGAGCAGTTCTTC
- TRBJ2-2 TRBV9 - CASSVERDQHTGELFF TGTGCCAGCAGCGTAGAAAGGGACCAGCACACCGGGGAGCTGTTTTTT
- TRBJ2-5 TRBV5-1 - CASSLAGRIEETQYF TGCGCCAGCAGCTTGGCCGGTAGAATCGAAGAGACCCAGTACTTC
- TRBJ2-1 TRBV6-1 - CASSEAGGRVYNEQFF TGTGCCAGCAGTGAAGCAGGAGGGAGAGTCTACAATGAGCAGTTCTTC
- TRBJ2-5 TRBV7-9 - CASSLARSTKETQYF TGTGCCAGCAGCTTAGCGAGGTCTACTAAAGAGACCCAGTACTTC
- TRBJ2-5 TRBV24-1 - CATSDHGQTQETQHF TGTGCCACCAGTGATCACGGACAGACGCAAGAGACCCAGCACTTC
- TRBJ2-1 TRBV10-1 - CASSESTHWAGGGQFF TGCGCCAGCAGTGAGTCGACCCACTGGGCGGGCGGCGGGCAGTTCTTC
TRBD2 TRBJ2-3 TRBV12-3/TRBV12-4 - CASSLALAGGSADMQYF TGTGCCAGCAGTTTAGCGCTAGCGGGAGGAAGCGCAGATATGCAGTATTTT
TRBD1 TRBJ2-7 TRBV12-3/TRBV12-4 many CASRTGTGGGEQYF TGTGCCAGCAGAACCGGGACAGGGGGCGGCGAGCAGTACTTC
TRBD2 TRBJ2-7 TRBV28 few CASSSPGGAGGPTEQYF TGTGCCAGCAGTTCCCCCGGGGGAGCGGGAGGACCGACCGAGCAGTACTTC
TRBD1 TRBJ2-7 TRBV7-2 - CTSSLAGQGYEQYF TGTACCAGCAGCTTGGCCGGACAGGGATACGAGCAGTACTTC